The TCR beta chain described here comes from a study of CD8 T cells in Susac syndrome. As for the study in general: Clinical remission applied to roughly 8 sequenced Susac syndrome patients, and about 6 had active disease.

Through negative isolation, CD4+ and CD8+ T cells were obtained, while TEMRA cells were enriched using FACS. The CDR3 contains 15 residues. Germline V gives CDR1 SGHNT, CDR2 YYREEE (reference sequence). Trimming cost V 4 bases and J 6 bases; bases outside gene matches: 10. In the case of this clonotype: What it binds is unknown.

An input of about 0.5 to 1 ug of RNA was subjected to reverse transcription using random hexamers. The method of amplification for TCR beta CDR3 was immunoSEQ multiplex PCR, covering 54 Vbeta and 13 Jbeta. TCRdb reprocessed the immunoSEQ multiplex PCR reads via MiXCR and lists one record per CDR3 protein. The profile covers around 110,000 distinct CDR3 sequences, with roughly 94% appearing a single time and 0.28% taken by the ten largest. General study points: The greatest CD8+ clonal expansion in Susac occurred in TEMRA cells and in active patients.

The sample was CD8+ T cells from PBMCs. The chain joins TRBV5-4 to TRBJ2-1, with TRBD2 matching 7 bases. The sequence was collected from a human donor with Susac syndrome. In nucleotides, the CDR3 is TGTGCCAGCAGCCCCGGTGGCTCGGGAGGCAATGAGCAGTTCTTC. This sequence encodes CASSPGGSGGNEQFF.